These 6 T cell receptor beta chains came from one sample sequenced in a study of blood T cell repertoires in COVID-19. The method was immunoSEQ multiplex PCR; TCRdb's version includes in-frame clones alone and lacks a portion of them. The sample lists 140,000 or so clones, 80% to 90% seen once, with about 1.7% in the top ten. What was sequenced was peripheral blood. These receptors were collected from a woman between 50 and 59 years old with acute or convalescent COVID-19.

This sequence joins TRBV3-1 (or the pseudogene TRBV3-2) and TRBJ2-1; possibly TRBD1 for D (6 bases). Germline assignment: CDR1 LGHDT and CDR2 YNNKEL (reference sequence). V was clipped by 3 bases and J by 5 bases, with 11 bases between them. The CDR3 spans 14 residues. As DNA, the CDR3 is TGTGCCAGCAGCCAGTTGGGACACAACAATGAGCAGTTCTTC. As protein: CASSQLGHNNEQFF.

The rearrangement joins TRBV15 to TRBJ1-1; 7 nucleotides align to TRBD1. Trimming cost V 2 bases and J 2 bases; bases outside gene matches: 2. Germline assignment: CDR1 LNHNV and CDR2 YYDKDF (reference sequence). The CDR3 loop spans 14 amino acids. CDR3 protein: CATSRRTGNTEAFF. CDR3 nucleotide sequence: TGTGCCACCAGCAGAAGGACAGGTAACACTGAAGCTTTCTTT. The full variable domain, completed using reference TRBV15 and TRBJ1-1, is DAMVIQNPRYQVTQFGKPVTLSCSQTLNHNVMYWYQQKSSQAPKLLFHYYDKDFNNEADTPDNFQSRRPNTSFCFLDIRSPGLGDTAMYLCATSRRTGNTEAFFGQGTRLTVV.

In nucleotides, the CDR3 is TGTGCCAGCAGCTCTGGACTATCTGGTGGGACCCAGTACTTC. It encodes CASSSGLSGGTQYF. The J gene is TRBJ2-5, the V gene TRBV11-2; a possible D gene is TRBD2 (6 bases). CDR1 and CDR2 from the germline V gene are SGHAT and FQNNGV. V lost 4 bases and J lost 7, with 16 bases in between. This CDR3 is 14 amino acids long.

The V gene is TRBV2, the J gene TRBJ1-5; perhaps TRBD1 as D (6 bases). The CDR3 extends over 13 amino acids. The germline V gene has CDR1 SNHLY and CDR2 FYNNEI. Trimming took off 7 bases at V and 4 bases at J, with 11 bases between the two ends. The CDR3 region is CASTGQINQPQHF. CDR3 DNA: TGTGCCAGCACCGGACAGATAAATCAGCCCCAGCATTTT.

V is TRBV25-1 and J is TRBJ2-6; D unclear. Trimming removed 6 bases at V and 2 bases at J, with 11 bases between. Germline CDR1 reads MGHDK; CDR2 reads SYGVNS. The CDR3 is made up of 15 amino acids. The CDR3 is CASSERGAGANVLTF. The CDR3 bases are TGTGCCAGCAGCGAGAGAGGTGCTGGGGCCAACGTCCTGACTTTC.

This sequence joins TRBV19 and TRBJ2-7; 7 nucleotides match TRBD2. This CDR3 is built from 14 residues. The J segment lost 2 bases and the V segment lost 5 bases, leaving 6 bases of the junction unmatched. From germline, CDR1 is LNHDA and CDR2 SQIVND (reference sequence). The CDR3: CASSWAGEAYEQYF. The CDR3 DNA sequence: TGTGCCAGTAGTTGGGCGGGGGAAGCCTACGAGCAGTACTTC.